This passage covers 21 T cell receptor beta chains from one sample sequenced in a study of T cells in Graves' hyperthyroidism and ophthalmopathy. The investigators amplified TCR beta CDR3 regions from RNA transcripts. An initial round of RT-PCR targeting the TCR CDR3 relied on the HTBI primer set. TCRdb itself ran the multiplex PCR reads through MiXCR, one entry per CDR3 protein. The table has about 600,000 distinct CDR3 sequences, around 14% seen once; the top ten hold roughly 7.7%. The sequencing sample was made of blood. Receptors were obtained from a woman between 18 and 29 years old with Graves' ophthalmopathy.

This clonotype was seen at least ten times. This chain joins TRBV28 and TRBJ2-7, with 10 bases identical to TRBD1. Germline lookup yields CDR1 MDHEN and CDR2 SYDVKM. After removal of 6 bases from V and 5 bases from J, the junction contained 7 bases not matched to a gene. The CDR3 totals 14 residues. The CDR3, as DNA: TGTGCCAGCAGACCAGACAGGGGGCGAGACGAGCAGTACTTC. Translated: CASRPDRGRDEQYF.

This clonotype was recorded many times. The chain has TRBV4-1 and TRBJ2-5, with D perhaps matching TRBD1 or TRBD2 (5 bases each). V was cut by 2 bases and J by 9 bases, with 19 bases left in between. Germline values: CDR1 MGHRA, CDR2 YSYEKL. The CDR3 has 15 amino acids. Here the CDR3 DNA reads TGCGCCAGCAGCCAACGAGGGGCTCCTCTAAAGGCCCAGTACTTC. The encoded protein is CASSQRGAPLKAQYF.

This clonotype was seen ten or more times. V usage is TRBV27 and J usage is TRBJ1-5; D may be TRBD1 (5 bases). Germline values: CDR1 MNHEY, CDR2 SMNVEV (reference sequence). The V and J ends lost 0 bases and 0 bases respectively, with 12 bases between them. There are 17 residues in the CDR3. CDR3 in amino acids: CASSLSGRDFSNQPQHF. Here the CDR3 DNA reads TGTGCCAGCAGTTTATCGGGCAGGGACTTTAGCAATCAGCCCCAGCATTTT.

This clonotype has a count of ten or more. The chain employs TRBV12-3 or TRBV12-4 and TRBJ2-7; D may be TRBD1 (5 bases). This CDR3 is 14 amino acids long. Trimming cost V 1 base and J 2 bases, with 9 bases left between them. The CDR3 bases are TGTGCCAGCAGTTTAGTCTCAGGGACCTACGAGCAGTACTTC. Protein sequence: CASSLVSGTYEQYF.

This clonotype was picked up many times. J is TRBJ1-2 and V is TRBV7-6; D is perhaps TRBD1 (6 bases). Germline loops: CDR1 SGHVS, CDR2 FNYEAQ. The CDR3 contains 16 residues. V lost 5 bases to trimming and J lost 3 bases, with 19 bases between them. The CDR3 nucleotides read TGTGCCAGCAGCCCGTACCAGGGACACCCCGACTATGGCTACACCTTC. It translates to CASSPYQGHPDYGYTF.

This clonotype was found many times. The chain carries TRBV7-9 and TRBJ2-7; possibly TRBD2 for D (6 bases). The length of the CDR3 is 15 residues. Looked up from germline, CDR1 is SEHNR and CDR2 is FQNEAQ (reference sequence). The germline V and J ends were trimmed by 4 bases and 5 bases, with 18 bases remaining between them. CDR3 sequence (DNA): TGTGCCAGCAGCTCAAACCAAAGACTAGTAGACGAGCAGTACTTC. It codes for CASSSNQRLVDEQYF.

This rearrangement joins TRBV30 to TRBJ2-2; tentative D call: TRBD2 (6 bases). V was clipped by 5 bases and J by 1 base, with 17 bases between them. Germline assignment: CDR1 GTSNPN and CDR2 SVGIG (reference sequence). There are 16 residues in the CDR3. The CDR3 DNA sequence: TGTGCCTGGTTTCCCCCCAGGCGGGAGAACACCGGGGAGCTGTTTTTT. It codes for CAWFPPRRENTGELFF. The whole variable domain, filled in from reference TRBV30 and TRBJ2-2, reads SQTIHQWPATLVQPVGSPLSLECTVEGTSNPNLYWYRQAAGRGLQLLFYSVGIGQISSEVPQNLSASRPQDRQFILSSKKLLLSDSGFYLCAWFPPRRENTGELFFGEGSRLTVL.

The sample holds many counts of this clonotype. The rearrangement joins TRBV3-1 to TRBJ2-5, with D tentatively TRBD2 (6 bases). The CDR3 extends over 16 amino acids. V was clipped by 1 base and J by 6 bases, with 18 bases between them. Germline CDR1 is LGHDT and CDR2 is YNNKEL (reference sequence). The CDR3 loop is CASSQVRREIIQTQYF. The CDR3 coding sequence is TGTGCCAGCAGCCAAGTCCGTCGGGAGATTATACAGACCCAGTACTTC.

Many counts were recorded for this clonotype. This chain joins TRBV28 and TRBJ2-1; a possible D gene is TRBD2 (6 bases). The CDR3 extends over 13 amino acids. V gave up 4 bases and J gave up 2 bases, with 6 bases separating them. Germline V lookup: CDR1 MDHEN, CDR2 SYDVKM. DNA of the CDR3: TGTGCCAGCAGTTCGGGGGCCTACAATGAGCAGTTCTTC. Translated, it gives CASSSGAYNEQFF.

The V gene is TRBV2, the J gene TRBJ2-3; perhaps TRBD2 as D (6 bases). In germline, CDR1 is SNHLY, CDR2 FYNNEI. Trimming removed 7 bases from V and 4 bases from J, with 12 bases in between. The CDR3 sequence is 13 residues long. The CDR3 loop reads CASTAGLPDTQYF. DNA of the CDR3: TGTGCCAGCACAGCGGGCCTCCCAGATACGCAGTATTTT.

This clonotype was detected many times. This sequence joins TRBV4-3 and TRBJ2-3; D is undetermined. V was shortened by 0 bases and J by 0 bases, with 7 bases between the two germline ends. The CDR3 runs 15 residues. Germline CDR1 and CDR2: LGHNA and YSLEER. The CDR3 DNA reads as TGCGCCAGCAGCCAAGATCTTCGAAGCACAGATACGCAGTATTTT. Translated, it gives CASSQDLRSTDTQYF.

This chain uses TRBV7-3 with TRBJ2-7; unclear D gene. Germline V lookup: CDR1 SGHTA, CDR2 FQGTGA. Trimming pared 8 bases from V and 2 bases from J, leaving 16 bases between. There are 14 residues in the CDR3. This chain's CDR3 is CASAVEARAYEQYF. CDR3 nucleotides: TGTGCCAGCGCGGTTGAAGCGAGAGCCTACGAGCAGTACTTC. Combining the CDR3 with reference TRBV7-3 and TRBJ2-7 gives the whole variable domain GAGVSQTPSNKVTEKGKYVELRCDPISGHTALYWYRQSLGQGPEFLIYFQGTGAADDSGLPNDRFFAVRPEGSVSTLKIQRTERGDSAVYLCASAVEARAYEQYFGPGTRLTVT.

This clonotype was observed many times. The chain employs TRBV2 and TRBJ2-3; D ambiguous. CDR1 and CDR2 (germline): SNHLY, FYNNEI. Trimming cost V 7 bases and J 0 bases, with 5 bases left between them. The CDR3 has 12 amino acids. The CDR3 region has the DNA TGTGCCAGCACACAGAGCACAGATACGCAGTATTTT. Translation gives CASTQSTDTQYF.

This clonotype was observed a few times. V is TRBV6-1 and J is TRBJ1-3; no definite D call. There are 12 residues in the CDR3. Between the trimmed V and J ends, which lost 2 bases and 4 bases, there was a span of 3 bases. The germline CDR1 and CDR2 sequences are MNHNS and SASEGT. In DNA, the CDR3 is TGTGCCAGCAGTGAACAGGGAAACACCATATATTTT. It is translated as CASSEQGNTIYF.

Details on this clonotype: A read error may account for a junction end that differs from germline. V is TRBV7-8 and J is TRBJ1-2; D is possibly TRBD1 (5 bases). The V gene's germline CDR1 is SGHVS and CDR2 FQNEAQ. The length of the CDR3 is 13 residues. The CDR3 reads CATSRAREYGYTF. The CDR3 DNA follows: TGTGCCACCAGCCGGGCCAGGGAATATGGCTACACCTTC.

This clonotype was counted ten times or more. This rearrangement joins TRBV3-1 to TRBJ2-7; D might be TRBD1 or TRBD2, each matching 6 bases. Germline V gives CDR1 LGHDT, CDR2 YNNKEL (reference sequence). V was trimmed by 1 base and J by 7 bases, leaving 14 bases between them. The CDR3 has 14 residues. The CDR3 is CASSQVRQAGEQYF. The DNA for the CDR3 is TGTGCCAGCAGCCAAGTGAGACAGGCGGGAGAGCAGTACTTC.

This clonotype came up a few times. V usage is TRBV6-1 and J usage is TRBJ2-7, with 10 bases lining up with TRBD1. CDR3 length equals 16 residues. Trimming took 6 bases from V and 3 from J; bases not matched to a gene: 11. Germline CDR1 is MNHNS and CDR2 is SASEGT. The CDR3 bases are TGTGCCAGCAGCCGCGATACCGGGACAGGGGACTACGAGCAGTACTTC. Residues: CASSRDTGTGDYEQYF.

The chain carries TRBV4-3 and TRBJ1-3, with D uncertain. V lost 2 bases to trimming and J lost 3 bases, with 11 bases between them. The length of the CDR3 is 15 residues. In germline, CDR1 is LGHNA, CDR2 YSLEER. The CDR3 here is CASSQPREVGNTIYF. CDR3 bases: TGCGCCAGCAGCCAACCGCGGGAGGTTGGAAACACCATATATTTT.

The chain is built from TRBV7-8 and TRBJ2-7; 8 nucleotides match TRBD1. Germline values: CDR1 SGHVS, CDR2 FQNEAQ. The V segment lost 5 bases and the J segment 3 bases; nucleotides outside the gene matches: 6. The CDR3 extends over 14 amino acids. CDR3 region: CASSTRTGIYEQYF. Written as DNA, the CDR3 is TGTGCCAGCAGCACCCGGACAGGGATCTACGAGCAGTACTTC.

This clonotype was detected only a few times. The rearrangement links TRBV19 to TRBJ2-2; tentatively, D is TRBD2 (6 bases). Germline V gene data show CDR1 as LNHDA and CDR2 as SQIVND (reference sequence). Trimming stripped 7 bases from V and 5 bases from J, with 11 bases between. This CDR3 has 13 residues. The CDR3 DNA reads TGTGCCAGTAACGCTGCGGGGACCGGGGAGCTGTTTTTT. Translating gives CASNAAGTGELFF.

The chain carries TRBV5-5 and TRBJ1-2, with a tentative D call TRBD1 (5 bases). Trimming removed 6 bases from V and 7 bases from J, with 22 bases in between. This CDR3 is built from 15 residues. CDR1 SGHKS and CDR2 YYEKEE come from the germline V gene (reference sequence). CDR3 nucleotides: TGTGCCAGCACCCTCGTCGCCCGGGGCGGACGTGGCTACACCTTC. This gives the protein CASTLVARGGRGYTF.